This entry is about one T cell receptor (beta chain). Sequencing used immunoSEQ multiplex PCR; TCRdb keeps in-frame clones, though not all of them. The table includes 45,000 to 55,000 clones, around 86% detected once. Germline V gene sequence: CDR1 LNHNV, CDR2 YYDKDF (reference sequence). CDR3 length: 13 residues. V was clipped by 6 bases and J by 4 bases; unmatched bases: 5. Blood sampling was done at baseline, cycle 4 day 1, and cycle 7 day 1. This entry is derived from a study of OX40 agonist ivuxolimab in advanced cancers. Study details: Dose-escalation patients were diagnosed with hepatocellular carcinoma, melanoma, renal cell cancer or head and neck cancer.

The chain employs TRBV15 and TRBJ2-7, with 8 nucleotides matching TRBD1. The specimen was CD4+ or CD8+ T cells sorted from blood, collected in a trial of the OX40 agonist ivuxolimab. This TCR came from an adult with an advanced solid tumor such as melanoma, head and neck, liver or kidney cancer. CDR3 sequence reads: CATRGDRSYEQYF. The CDR3 DNA reads as TGTGCCACCAGAGGGGACAGGTCATACGAGCAGTACTTC.